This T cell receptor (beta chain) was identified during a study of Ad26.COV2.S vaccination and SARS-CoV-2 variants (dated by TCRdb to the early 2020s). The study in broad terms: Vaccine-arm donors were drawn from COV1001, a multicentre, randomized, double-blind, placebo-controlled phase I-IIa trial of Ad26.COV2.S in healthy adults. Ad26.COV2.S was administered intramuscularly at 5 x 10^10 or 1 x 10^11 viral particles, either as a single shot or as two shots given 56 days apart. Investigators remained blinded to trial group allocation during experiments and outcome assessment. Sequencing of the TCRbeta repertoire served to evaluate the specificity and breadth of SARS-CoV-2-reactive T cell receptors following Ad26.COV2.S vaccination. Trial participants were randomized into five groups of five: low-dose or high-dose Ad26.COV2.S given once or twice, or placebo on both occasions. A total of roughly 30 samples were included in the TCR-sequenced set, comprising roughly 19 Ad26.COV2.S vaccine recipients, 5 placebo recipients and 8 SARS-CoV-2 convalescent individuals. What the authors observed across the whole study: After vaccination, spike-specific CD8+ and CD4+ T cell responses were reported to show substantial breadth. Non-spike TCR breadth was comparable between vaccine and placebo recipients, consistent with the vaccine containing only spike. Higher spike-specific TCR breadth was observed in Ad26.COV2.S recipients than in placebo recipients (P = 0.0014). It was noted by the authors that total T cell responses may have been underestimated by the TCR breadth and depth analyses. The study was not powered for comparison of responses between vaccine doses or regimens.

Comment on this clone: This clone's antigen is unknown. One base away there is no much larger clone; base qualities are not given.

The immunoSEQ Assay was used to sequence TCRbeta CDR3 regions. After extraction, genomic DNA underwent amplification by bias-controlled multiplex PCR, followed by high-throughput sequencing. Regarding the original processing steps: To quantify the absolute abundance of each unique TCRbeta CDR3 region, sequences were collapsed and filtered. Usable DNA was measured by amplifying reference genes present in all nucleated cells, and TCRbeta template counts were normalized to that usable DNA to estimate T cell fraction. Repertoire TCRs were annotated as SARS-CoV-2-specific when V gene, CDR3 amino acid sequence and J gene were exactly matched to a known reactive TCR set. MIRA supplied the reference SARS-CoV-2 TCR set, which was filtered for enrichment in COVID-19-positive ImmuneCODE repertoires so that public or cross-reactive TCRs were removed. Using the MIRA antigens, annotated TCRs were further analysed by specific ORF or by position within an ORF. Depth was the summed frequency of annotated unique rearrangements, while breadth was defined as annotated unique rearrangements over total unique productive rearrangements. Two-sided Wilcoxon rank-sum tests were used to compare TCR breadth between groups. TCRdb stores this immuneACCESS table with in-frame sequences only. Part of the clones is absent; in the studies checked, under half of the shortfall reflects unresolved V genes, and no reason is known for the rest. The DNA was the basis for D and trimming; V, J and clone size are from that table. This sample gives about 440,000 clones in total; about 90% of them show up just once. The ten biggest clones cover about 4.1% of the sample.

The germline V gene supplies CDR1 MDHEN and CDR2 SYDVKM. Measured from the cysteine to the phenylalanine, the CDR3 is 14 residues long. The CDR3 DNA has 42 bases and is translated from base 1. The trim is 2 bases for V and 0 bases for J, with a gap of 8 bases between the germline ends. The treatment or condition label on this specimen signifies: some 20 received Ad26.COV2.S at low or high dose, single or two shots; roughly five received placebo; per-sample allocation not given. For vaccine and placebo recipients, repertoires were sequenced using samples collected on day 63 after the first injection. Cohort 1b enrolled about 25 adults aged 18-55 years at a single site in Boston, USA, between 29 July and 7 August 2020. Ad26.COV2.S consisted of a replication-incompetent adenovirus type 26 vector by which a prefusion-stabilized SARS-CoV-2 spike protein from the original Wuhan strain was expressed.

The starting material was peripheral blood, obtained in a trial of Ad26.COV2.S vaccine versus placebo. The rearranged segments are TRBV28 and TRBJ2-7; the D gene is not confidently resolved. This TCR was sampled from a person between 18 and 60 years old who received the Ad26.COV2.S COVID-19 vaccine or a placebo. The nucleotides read TGTGCCAGCAGTTTAACGGAGAGCTCCTACGAGCAGTACTTC. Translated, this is CASSLTESSYEQYF.